What follows describes a single T cell receptor (beta chain). The sample comes from a study of T cells after yellow fever vaccination. Study context: The authors prepared low-cell-number fractions using SMART-Seq v4 Ultra Low Input.

It was through 5'RACE template switching that TCR cDNA was made, with a universal primer site and UMIs added. From the 5' RACE reads, TCRdb called clonotypes with MiXCR, one entry per CDR3 protein. This table has roughly 500,000 distinct CDR3 sequences, 15% to 20% appearing once. The length of the CDR3 is 15 residues. V was cut by 1 base and J by 2 bases, with 13 bases left in between. From germline, CDR1 is DFQATT and CDR2 SNEGSKA (reference sequence). This material consisted of PBMCs, taken 15 days after the yellow fever booster vaccination. V and J are TRBV20-1 and TRBJ2-3; D ambiguous. The source of this sequence is a man aged 25 to 45 who received the YFV17D yellow fever vaccine. CDR3 DNA: TGCAGTGCTAGAGCCGTAGACGATCCCACAGATACGCAGTATTTT. Its translation is CSARAVDDPTDTQYF.